Described below is a single T cell receptor (beta chain) sequence and its context. Its antigen remains unidentified. The data derive from a study of T cell responses to AZD1222 COVID-19 vaccine. Libraries were prepared by immunoSEQ multiplex PCR; TCRdb keeps only in-frame clonotypes and omits some of them. The sample shows tens of thousands of clones, roughly 89% of them seen only once. Trimming shortened V by 4 bases and J by 0 bases, and 14 bases separated the two germline ends. The CDR3 spans 16 residues. Germline assignment: CDR1 MGHRA and CDR2 YSYEKL. Study observations and caveats: Repertoire sampling happened only post peak T cell response. The study reported that nearly half of spike-specific TCRs target unmutated variant regions. Donors in the cohort were predominantly white British and more often female, and clonal diversity was possibly underestimated. After two AZD1222 doses, spike-specific TCR breadth and depth rose versus day 0.

The clonotype comes from an adult who received the AZD1222 COVID-19 vaccine. The sample in question was peripheral blood, obtained 28 days after the second AZD1222 dose. The rearrangement uses TRBV4-1 and TRBJ2-3; D assignment may be TRBD1 or TRBD2 (6 bases each). As DNA, the CDR3 is TGCGCCAGCAGCCTTCGGGGGCGTCCTAGCACAGATACGCAGTATTTT. Translation: CASSLRGRPSTDTQYF.